The clone carrying this T cell receptor (beta chain) was seen repeatedly, ten times or more. The data belong to a study of blood T cells in healthy people across ages. The junction had 6 bases not matched to a gene; V was cut back by 0 bases and J by 0 bases. CDR1 LGHNA and CDR2 YSLEER come from the germline V gene. The CDR3 runs to 17 residues. A J-beta primer mix and a sample-barcoded 5' primer were used in a second PCR of roughly 6 to 11 cycles. TCRdb independently ran MiXCR on the 5' RACE reads; one entry per CDR3 protein. The sample lists some 940,000 distinct CDR3 sequences; almost 30% were seen once. This sample also belongs to another study, concerning T cells of mothers and their children.

The sequence derives from a middle-aged woman in good health. This chain connects TRBV4-3 to TRBJ2-5; 8 bases are shared with TRBD2. The specimen was blood. This CDR3 is CASSQEPAGDYQETQYF. The CDR3, as DNA: TGCGCCAGCAGCCAAGAGCCAGCGGGGGACTACCAAGAGACCCAGTACTTC.